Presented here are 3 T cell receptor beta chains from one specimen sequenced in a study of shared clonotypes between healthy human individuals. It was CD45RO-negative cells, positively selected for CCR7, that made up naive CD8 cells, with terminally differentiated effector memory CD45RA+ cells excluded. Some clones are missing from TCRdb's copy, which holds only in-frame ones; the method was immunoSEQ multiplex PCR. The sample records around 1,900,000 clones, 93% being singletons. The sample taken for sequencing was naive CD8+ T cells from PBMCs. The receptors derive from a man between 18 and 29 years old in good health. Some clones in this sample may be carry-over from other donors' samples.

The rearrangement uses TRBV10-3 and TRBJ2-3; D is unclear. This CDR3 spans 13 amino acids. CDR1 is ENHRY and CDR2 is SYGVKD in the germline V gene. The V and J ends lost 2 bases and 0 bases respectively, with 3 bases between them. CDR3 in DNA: TGTGCCATCAGTGAGGGGAGCACAGATACGCAGTATTTT. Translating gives CAISEGSTDTQYF.

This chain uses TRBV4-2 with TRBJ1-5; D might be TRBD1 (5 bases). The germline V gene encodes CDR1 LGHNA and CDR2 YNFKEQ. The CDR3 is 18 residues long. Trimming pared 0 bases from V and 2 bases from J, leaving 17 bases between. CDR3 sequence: CASSQDQMILGGNQPQHF. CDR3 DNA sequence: TGTGCCAGCAGCCAAGATCAAATGATCCTAGGGGGCAATCAGCCCCAGCATTTT.

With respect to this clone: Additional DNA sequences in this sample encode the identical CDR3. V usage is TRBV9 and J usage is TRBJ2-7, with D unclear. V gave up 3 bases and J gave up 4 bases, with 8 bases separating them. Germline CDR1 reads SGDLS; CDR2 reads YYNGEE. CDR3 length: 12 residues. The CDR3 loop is CASSGTGYEQYF. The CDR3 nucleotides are TGTGCCAGCAGCGGAACCGGTTACGAGCAGTACTTC.